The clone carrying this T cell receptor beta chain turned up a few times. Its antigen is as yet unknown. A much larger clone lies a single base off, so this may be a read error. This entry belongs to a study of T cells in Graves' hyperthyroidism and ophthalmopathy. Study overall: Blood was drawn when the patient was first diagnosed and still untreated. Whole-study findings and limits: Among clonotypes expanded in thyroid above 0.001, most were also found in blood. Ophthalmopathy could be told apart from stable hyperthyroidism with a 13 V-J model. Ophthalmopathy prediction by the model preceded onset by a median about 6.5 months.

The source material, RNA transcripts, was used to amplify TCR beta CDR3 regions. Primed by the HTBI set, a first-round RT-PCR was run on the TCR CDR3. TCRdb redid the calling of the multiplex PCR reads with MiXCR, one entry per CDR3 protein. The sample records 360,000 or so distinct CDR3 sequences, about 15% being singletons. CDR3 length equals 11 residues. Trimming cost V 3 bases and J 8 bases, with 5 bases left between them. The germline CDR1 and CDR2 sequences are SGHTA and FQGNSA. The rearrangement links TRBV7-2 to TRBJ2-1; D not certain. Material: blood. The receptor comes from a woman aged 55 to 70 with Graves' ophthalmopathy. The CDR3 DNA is TGTGCCAGCAGCTTCAAGGATGAGCAGTTCTTC. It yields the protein CASSFKDEQFF.